The entry below describes one T cell receptor beta chain. Its antigen has not been determined. Base qualities are missing; no much larger clone stands one base away. At one collaborating source in Seattle, patients were enrolled during active infection and were followed longitudinally through the course of disease. Collaborating institutions collected whole blood in K2EDTA tubes following their own protocols. Collaborator samples were shipped for TCRbeta analysis as frozen whole blood, isolated PBMCs, or DNA extracted from either sample type. The junction carries 6 bases between V and J, which are trimmed by 1 base and 0 bases respectively. From the germline V gene (reference sequence), CDR1 is SGHKS and CDR2 is YYEKEE. The CDR3 has 14 amino acids, counting the end cysteine and phenylalanine. The entry retains the CDR3 DNA only, 42 bases that are in frame from base 1. The data derive from a study of blood T cell repertoires in COVID-19 (dated by TCRdb to 2020 to 2022). Context from the whole study: Samples covering the acute and convalescent phases of COVID-19 were provided by collaborators in the United States, Italy and Spain. Samples came from the ongoing ImmuneRACE study (first 160 participants) plus 1,254 subjects from 6 global collaborators. Sample metadata almost always included a de-identified subject ID, COVID-19 status, age in years and sex. Where HLA class I and class II types were available, the types were taken from metadata supplied by the sample provider, not from assay-based typing. The repertoires were made available in a free public database intended to serve as a resource for research on the immune response to SARS-CoV-2. Deeply sampled blood TCRbeta repertoires from subjects exposed to, actively infected with, or recovered from COVID-19 were included in the dataset. The prospective study material was composed of cDNA or gDNA derived from T cells, B-cell-depleted T cells, or PBMCs. General findings and caveats noted by the study authors: Clinical and demographic metadata were provided uncurated, with the amount varying by source and participant.

The immunoSEQ Assay, a bias-controlled multiplex PCR, was used to amplify TCRbeta CDR3 regions from genomic DNA. Under the source paper's analysis protocol: The number of nucleated cells in each sample was estimated by amplification of reference gene primers within the assay. To quantify the absolute abundance of each unique TCRbeta CDR3 rearrangement, sequence reads were collapsed and filtered. Productive Simpson clonality was computed per sample as the square root of Simpson's diversity index over productive rearrangements. TCRdb carries this immuneACCESS record with in-frame sequences only. Its versions omit some clonotypes, under half of them owing to an unresolved V gene in the studies checked, with the rest unexplained. For V, J and clone size, that table is used; D and trimming come from the DNA. This sample gives around 300,000 clones in total; roughly nine tenths of them show up just once. Clones ranked in the top ten supply around 2.2% of the sample.

The clonotype originates from a woman aged 25-40 years with COVID-19, enrolled during active disease. The sample comprised peripheral blood. The sequence joins TRBV5-5 to TRBJ2-3; TRBD1 is possibly the D segment (5 matching bases). The CDR3 protein is CASSLWTSTDTQYF. In nucleotides, the sequence is TGTGCCAGCAGCTTGTGGACAAGCACAGATACGCAGTATTTT.